These T cell receptor beta chains were read from a single sample in a study of blood T cell repertoires in COVID-19. Profiling relied on immunoSEQ multiplex PCR, and the TCRdb table lists in-frame clones only, not all of them. Among some 48,000 clones listed, approximately 83% were seen once. Specimen: peripheral blood. These receptor sequences come from a woman older than 75 with acute or convalescent COVID-19. CDR3s include the opening cysteine and the closing phenylalanine or tryptophan. D genes are given only for firm matches. Size tells how often a clone was seen (once, few, many) or the class of an expanded clone, and some rows leave it out.

TRBV9	few	-	TRBJ1-1	CASSVDPFQGEAFF	TGTGCCAGCAGCGTAGACCCCTTTCAGGGGGAAGCTTTCTTT
TRBV12-5	-	TRBD1	TRBJ2-5	CASGLGQGAPVYF	TGTGCTAGTGGTTTGGGGCAGGGGGCGCCGGTTTACTTC
TRBV7-9	-	TRBD1	TRBJ1-6	CASRSRDRSDSPLHF	TGTGCCAGCAGATCAAGGGACAGGAGCGATTCACCCCTCCACTTT
TRBV2	-	-	TRBJ2-3	CASRATTTDTQYF	TGTGCCAGCAGAGCCACTACCACAGATACGCAGTATTTT
TRBV18	-	-	TRBJ1-3	CASSREEGGNTIYF	TGTGCCAGCTCGAGGGAAGAGGGCGGAAACACCATATATTTT
TRBV5-1	-	TRBD1	TRBJ1-6	CASSRGTDINSPLHF	TGCGCCAGCAGCCGGGGGACAGACATCAATTCACCCCTCCACTTT
TRBV2	-	TRBD1	TRBJ1-2	CASLLSQGVLNGYTF	TGTGCCAGCTTGTTATCTCAGGGGGTACTCAATGGCTACACCTTC
TRBV4-2	-	-	TRBJ2-7	CASSQDSYEQYF	TGTGCCAGCAGCCAAGACAGCTACGAGCAGTACTTC
TRBV23-1	-	-	TRBJ1-5	CASSQSNSNQPQHF	TGCGCCAGCAGTCAATCCAATAGCAATCAGCCCCAGCATTTT
TRBV3-1/TRBV3-2	few	-	TRBJ1-2	CASSQGLPSDYGYTF	TGTGCCAGCAGCCAAGGCCTCCCTTCGGACTATGGCTACACCTTC